These 14 T cell receptor beta chains originate from one sample sequenced in a study of blood T cell repertoires in COVID-19. Sequencing was performed with immunoSEQ multiplex PCR; in TCRdb, only in-frame clones are kept and a portion is missing. The sample gives about 260,000 clones, 85% to 90% of which show up once; just over 0.85% is in the top ten. The specimen was PBMCs or T cells enriched from blood (not recorded which). The receptors shown here come from a man in his fifties or sixties who had been exposed to COVID-19.

V gene TRBV29-1 combines with J gene TRBJ1-1; D call uncertain. There are 12 residues in the CDR3. Trimming pared 4 bases from V and 1 base from J, leaving 7 bases between. The germline CDR1 and CDR2 sequences are SQVTM and ANQGSEA. The CDR3 region is CSVGPENTEAFF. CDR3 DNA sequence: TGCAGCGTTGGGCCCGAGAACACTGAAGCTTTCTTT.

This rearrangement joins TRBV19 to TRBJ2-1, with 15 bases matching TRBD2. CDR1 is LNHDA, CDR2 SQIVND, per germline (reference sequence). The CDR3 sequence is 19 residues long. J lost 0 bases, V lost 6 bases, and 9 bases had no gene match. The CDR3 region is CASSRTSGRGGGSYNEQFF. For the CDR3, the DNA is TGTGCCAGTAGCAGGACTAGCGGGAGGGGGGGTGGCTCCTACAATGAGCAGTTCTTC.

V usage is TRBV7-9 and J usage is TRBJ1-2; D is possibly TRBD1 (5 bases). The CDR3 is 14 amino acids. The ends were cut back, 3 bases at V and 3 bases at J, with 11 bases in the middle. Germline V CDR1 and CDR2: SEHNR, FQNEAQ (reference sequence). The CDR3 loop reads CASSLGGVDYGYTF. CDR3 nucleotides: TGTGCCAGCAGCTTGGGAGGGGTGGACTATGGCTACACCTTC.

The chain employs TRBV27 and TRBJ2-1; possible D gene TRBD2, 5 bases. Trimming removed 4 bases at V and 0 bases at J, with 10 bases between. Germline lookup yields CDR1 MNHEY and CDR2 SMNVEV (reference sequence). CDR3 size: 15 residues. CDR3 nucleotides: TGTGCCAGCAGTTACAGCGGACTCTCCTACAATGAGCAGTTCTTC. Its translation: CASSYSGLSYNEQFF.

This chain joins TRBV3-1 (or the pseudogene TRBV3-2) and TRBJ2-7, with 7 bases identical to TRBD2. This CDR3 region has 16 residues. Germline assignment: CDR1 LGHDT and CDR2 YNNKEL (reference sequence). The J segment lost 2 bases and the V segment lost 2 bases, leaving 9 bases of the junction unmatched. The CDR3 loop is CASSQYNLGLAYEQYF. CDR3 bases: TGTGCCAGCAGCCAATACAACCTAGGACTAGCCTACGAGCAGTACTTC.

The V call is TRBV6-1, the J call TRBJ1-5, with D possibly matching TRBD1 (6 bases). V was trimmed by 1 base and J by 7 bases, leaving 14 bases between them. The CDR3 has 15 amino acids. Germline V gene lookup returns CDR1 MNHNS and CDR2 SASEGT. The CDR3 nucleotides are TGTGCCAGCAGTGAAGAAAAGGGGGTTGGGCAGCCCCAGCATTTT. Amino acid sequence: CASSEEKGVGQPQHF.

V and J are TRBV18 and TRBJ1-1; the match to TRBD1 covers 7 bases. CDR3 size: 14 residues. Germline lookup yields CDR1 KGHSH and CDR2 LQKENI. V gave up 4 bases and J gave up 4 bases; unmatched junction bases: 6. CDR3 in amino acids: CASSLTDRFTEAFF. Here the CDR3 DNA reads TGTGCCAGCTCACTAACGGACAGGTTCACTGAAGCTTTCTTT.

The rearrangement uses TRBV5-4 and TRBJ1-4, with D hard to call. CDR1 SGHNT and CDR2 YYREEE come from the germline V gene (reference sequence). The germline V and J ends were trimmed by 3 bases and 5 bases, with 5 bases remaining between them. This CDR3 comprises 12 residues. CDR3 coding DNA: TGTGCCAGCAGCTCCCCAAATGAAAAACTGTTTTTT. Its translation is CASSSPNEKLFF.

The chain is built from TRBV3-1 (or the pseudogene TRBV3-2) and TRBJ1-1, with 7 bases lining up with TRBD1. From germline, CDR1 is LGHDT and CDR2 YNNKEL (reference sequence). There are 19 residues in the CDR3. The V gene end was trimmed by 0 bases and the J gene end by 4 bases; junction bases not matched to a gene: 17. The CDR3 nucleotides read TGTGCCAGCAGCCAAGATAGGCCCAAAAGGACAGGTTTGGGCACTGAAGCTTTCTTT. Its protein product is CASSQDRPKRTGLGTEAFF.

This chain uses TRBV3-1 (or the pseudogene TRBV3-2) with TRBJ1-3; D is uncertain. This CDR3 spans 14 amino acids. Trimming took off 1 base at V and 1 base at J, with 5 bases between the two ends. CDR1 is LGHDT and CDR2 is YNNKEL in the germline V gene (reference sequence). The CDR3 nucleotides are TGTGCCAGCAGCCAAGGACAATCTGGAAACACCATATATTTT. Translating it yields CASSQGQSGNTIYF.

The V call is TRBV5-1, the J call TRBJ2-7; D gene unclear. This CDR3 is built from 15 residues. Germline CDR1 SGHRS, CDR2 YFSETQ. V dropped 0 bases and J dropped 3 bases, with 13 bases sitting between them. The CDR3 region has the DNA TGCGCCAGCAGCTTGGGACCCGGAGAAGGCTACGAGCAGTACGTC. Translating it yields CASSLGPGEGYEQYV.

The J gene is TRBJ2-1, the V gene TRBV9; 8 bases agree with TRBD2. Germline V lookup: CDR1 SGDLS, CDR2 YYNGEE. The CDR3 consists of 14 residues. CDR3 loop: CASGGGTRGNEQFF. As DNA, the CDR3 is TGTGCATCAGGCGGGGGGACACGAGGAAATGAGCAGTTCTTC.

This chain connects TRBV5-6 to TRBJ2-7, with a tentative D call TRBD2 (5 bases). In germline, CDR1 is SGHDT, CDR2 YYEEEE. This CDR3 spans 13 amino acids. The germline V and J ends were trimmed by 2 bases and 7 bases, with 13 bases remaining between them. The CDR3 protein is CASSFSARMEQYV. In DNA, the CDR3 is TGTGCCAGCAGCTTTAGCGCGCGCATGGAGCAGTACGTC.

The genes are TRBV6-2 or TRBV6-3 and TRBJ2-7, with D possibly matching TRBD1 (5 bases). V was pared by 4 bases and J by 0 bases, with 7 bases between. Germline-derived CDR1 and CDR2 are MNHEY and SVGEGT. The CDR3 is 13 amino acids. The CDR3, as DNA: TGTGCCAGCAGTTGGGGCAACTCCTACGAGCAGTACTTC. Its translation is CASSWGNSYEQYF.